One and the same sample provided the 28 T cell receptor beta chains below, sequenced in a study of blood T cells in healthy people across ages. The authors ran a second PCR of about 6 to 11 cycles using a sample-barcoded 5' primer and a J-beta primer mix. Via MiXCR, TCRdb re-called the 5' RACE reads, giving one row per CDR3 protein. The sample has fewer than 1.5 million distinct CDR3 sequences; approximately 40% are singletons. Sequenced: blood. These receptors all stem from a young woman in good health.

In this sample, this clonotype turned up a few times. This rearrangement joins TRBV11-1 to TRBJ2-1, with 11 bases that match TRBD2. This CDR3 spans 17 amino acids. Trimming took 4 bases from V and 5 from J; bases not matched to a gene: 10. CDR1 is SGHAT, CDR2 FQDESV, per germline (reference sequence). CDR3 protein: CASSSATGTSGHNEQFF. The CDR3 nucleotides are TGTGCCAGCAGCTCAGCAACCGGGACTAGCGGACACAATGAGCAGTTCTTC.

This clonotype was counted a few times. This rearrangement joins TRBV29-1 to TRBJ2-7; D is uncertain. Trimming pared 7 bases from V and 2 bases from J, leaving 15 bases between. Germline values: CDR1 SQVTM, CDR2 ANQGSEA. This CDR3 spans 13 amino acids. In nucleotides, the CDR3 is TGCAGCGCTGGGCAGAACTCTGCCTACGAGCAGTACTTC. This codes for CSAGQNSAYEQYF.

The chain links TRBV20-1 to TRBJ1-1; D gene ambiguous. The CDR3 has 15 amino acids. The germline CDR1 and CDR2 sequences are DFQATT and SNEGSKA (reference sequence). V lost 0 bases to trimming and J lost 2 bases, with 13 bases between them. CDR3 sequence reads: CSARDRAGKNTEAFF. CDR3 sequence (DNA): TGCAGTGCTAGAGATCGTGCAGGTAAAAACACTGAAGCTTTCTTT.

The gene calls are TRBV6-5 and TRBJ1-1; D unresolved. Trimming left V 5 bases short and J 0 bases short, with 13 bases between. The CDR3 covers 15 residues. The germline CDR1 and CDR2 sequences are MNHEY and SVGAGI. The CDR3 loop reads CASSNVRRMNTEAFF. Written as DNA, the CDR3 is TGTGCCAGCAGTAACGTTAGGAGGATGAACACTGAAGCTTTCTTT.

In its sample, this clonotype was seen a few times. The rearrangement uses TRBV7-9 and TRBJ1-2; perhaps TRBD1 as D (5 bases). Germline CDR1 reads SEHNR; CDR2 reads FQNEAQ (reference sequence). The CDR3 contains 14 residues. V lost 2 bases, J lost 8 bases, and 15 bases lay in between. CDR3 amino acids: CASSLLGTGFGYTF. As DNA, the CDR3 is TGTGCCAGCAGCTTACTCGGGACCGGCTTCGGCTACACCTTC.

The J gene is TRBJ2-2, the V gene TRBV7-2; possible D gene TRBD1, 6 bases. V lost 5 bases, J lost 4 bases, and 11 bases lay in between. The CDR3 contains 14 residues. Germline loops: CDR1 SGHTA, CDR2 FQGNSA. CDR3 in amino acids: CASSPQGSTGELFF. CDR3 coding DNA: TGTGCCAGCAGCCCACAGGGATCCACCGGGGAGCTGTTTTTT.

The chain employs TRBV20-1 and TRBJ2-7; D is tentatively TRBD1 or TRBD2 (6 bases each). The CDR3 length is 16 residues. The germline V and J ends were trimmed by 0 bases and 7 bases, with 22 bases remaining between them. The germline V gene has CDR1 DFQATT and CDR2 SNEGSKA (reference sequence). DNA for the CDR3: TGCAGTGCTAGAGATCACGGGGGTTTATGGGACAATGAGCAGTACTTC. Protein sequence: CSARDHGGLWDNEQYF.

The rearrangement joins TRBV21-1 to TRBJ2-5; the table assigns TRBD1, which was not confirmed against the DNA. TRBV21-1 counts as a pseudogene. This CDR3 spans 17 amino acids. CDR3 loop: CASSKDDRGRFKETQYF. CDR3 DNA: TGTGCCAGCAGCAAAGACGACAGGGGGCGGTTTAAAGAGACCCAGTACTTC.

The chain uses TRBV2 and TRBJ2-7; no definite D call. The CDR3 consists of 13 residues. V lost 4 bases and J lost 2, with 9 bases in between. Germline lookup yields CDR1 SNHLY and CDR2 FYNNEI. The CDR3 protein is CASSAVATYEQYF. The CDR3 nucleotides are TGTGCCAGCAGTGCCGTGGCGACCTACGAGCAGTACTTC.

The chain recombines TRBV6-5 with TRBJ1-2; 8 bases are a match to TRBD1. The CDR3 loop spans 15 amino acids. CDR1 is MNHEY, CDR2 SVGAGI, per germline. J gave up 4 bases and V 0 bases, and 4 bases lay outside the gene matches. The CDR3 DNA follows: TGTGCCAGCAGTTACTCCGGGACAGGATCCTATGGCTACACCTTC. As protein: CASSYSGTGSYGYTF.

The chain employs TRBV4-1 and TRBJ2-4; TRBD2 might be the D (5 bases). The assigned J gene may be wrong: the sequence end matches TRBJ2-7 better. CDR1 is MGHRA and CDR2 is YSYEKL in the germline V gene. The CDR3 totals 17 residues. The CDR3 region has the DNA TGCGCCAGCAGTTTTTCTTCCGGGATTAGTCCTGCCTACGAGCAGTACTTC. Translated, it gives CASSFSSGISPAYEQYF.

As to this clonotype: Mismatch with germline at one junction end may stem from a read error. DNA for the CDR3: TGTGCCAGCAGGGAAGCGGGGACAGATCAGCCCCAGCATTTT. Residues: CASREAGTDQPQHF. J is TRBJ1-5 and V is TRBV6-1; TRBD1 matches at 7 bases. The CDR3 has 14 amino acids. Germline V CDR1 and CDR2: MNHNS, SASEGT.

The rearrangement uses TRBV20-1 and TRBJ1-1, with D perhaps matching TRBD1 (6 bases). Between the trimmed V and J ends, which lost 0 bases and 4 bases, there was a span of 12 bases. This CDR3 region has 14 residues. The germline gives CDR1 DFQATT, CDR2 SNEGSKA (reference sequence). DNA of the CDR3: TGCAGTGCTAGAGATCCGGGGGGCGGCACTGAAGCTTTCTTT. Its translation: CSARDPGGGTEAFF.

In this sample, this clonotype turned up many times. The chain is built from TRBV6-2 or TRBV6-3 and TRBJ2-7; D is ambiguous. This CDR3 is 13 amino acids long. Germline V CDR1 and CDR2: MNHEY, SVGEGT. Trimming removed 5 bases at V and 1 base at J, with 9 bases between. In nucleotides, the CDR3 is TGTGCCAGCAGTCCCTCCGCATCCTACGAGCAGTACTTC. This sequence encodes CASSPSASYEQYF.

In this sample, this clonotype turned up once. The chain recombines TRBV5-1 with TRBJ2-3; 7 positions match TRBD1. The CDR3 contains 13 residues. The V gene's germline CDR1 is SGHRS and CDR2 YFSETQ. The V segment lost 4 bases and the J segment 5 bases; nucleotides outside the gene matches: 4. In DNA, the CDR3 is TGCGCCAGCAGCAAAACAGGGGAAGATACGCAGTATTTT. Residues: CASSKTGEDTQYF.

This rearrangement joins TRBV24-1 to TRBJ2-1; weak D call: TRBD2 (8 bases). Trimming shortened V by 9 bases and J by 9 bases, and 20 bases separated the two germline ends. Per germline, CDR1 KGHDR and CDR2 SFDVKD. The CDR3 is 14 residues long. Here the CDR3 reads CATQPSGQGGEQFF. CDR3 coding DNA: TGTGCCACCCAGCCTAGCGGGCAGGGGGGTGAGCAGTTCTTC.

The chain employs TRBV9 and TRBJ2-2; TRBD2 agrees at 9 bases. V trimming: 4 bases; J trimming: 3 bases; junction bases outside the gene matches: 7. Germline-derived CDR1 and CDR2 are SGDLS and YYNGEE. CDR3 length: 16 residues. The CDR3 DNA is TGTGCCAGCAGCTCACTACCTAGCGGGGACACCGGGGAGCTGTTTTTT. It specifies CASSSLPSGDTGELFF.

The CDR3 loop is CSARPRGEQFF. In DNA, the CDR3 is TGCAGTGCTAGACCCCGCGGGGAGCAGTTCTTC. The chain recombines TRBV20-1 with TRBJ2-1; a possible D gene is TRBD2 (5 bases). Trimming removed 2 bases from V and 10 bases from J, with 9 bases in between. The CDR3 loop spans 11 amino acids. CDR1 is DFQATT and CDR2 is SNEGSKA in the germline V gene (reference sequence).

A few counts support this clonotype. The chain links TRBV27 to TRBJ2-1, with TRBD1 as a possible D gene (5 bases). The J call may be mistaken, given a closer DNA end match to TRBJ2-7. Germline values: CDR1 MNHEY, CDR2 SMNVEV (reference sequence). The CDR3 is made up of 14 amino acids. CDR3 bases: TGTGCCAGCAGTTTAAGGGGTCCCTACAATGAGCAGTACTTC. Its protein product is CASSLRGPYNEQYF.

This clonotype was seen only a few times. This chain joins TRBV6-2 or TRBV6-3 and TRBJ1-2; D remains ambiguous. Germline V gives CDR1 MNHEY, CDR2 SVGEGT. The CDR3 loop spans 13 amino acids. Trimming took 7 bases from V and 5 from J, leaving 14 bases between them. The CDR3 coding sequence is TGTGCCAGCACCAACAACATAGATTATGGCTACACCTTC. This sequence encodes CASTNNIDYGYTF.

This clonotype was counted between two and nine times. The chain employs TRBV18 and TRBJ2-4; no definite D call. The CDR3 totals 16 residues. V was shortened by 4 bases and J by 0 bases, with 13 bases between the two germline ends. Germline V gene lookup returns CDR1 KGHSH and CDR2 LQKENI. CDR3 nucleotides: TGTGCCAGCTCACTCGCAGGACCTATAGCCAAAAACATTCAGTACTTC. The encoded protein is CASSLAGPIAKNIQYF.

V gene TRBV20-1 combines with J gene TRBJ1-1; D uncertain. Looked up from germline, CDR1 is DFQATT and CDR2 is SNEGSKA (reference sequence). V lost 5 bases and J 3 bases, leaving 7 bases between the germline ends. This CDR3 comprises 11 residues. The CDR3 region is CSADPHTEAFF. CDR3 coding DNA: TGCAGTGCTGACCCCCACACTGAAGCTTTCTTT.

The chain recombines TRBV29-1 with TRBJ1-4; the D gene is possibly TRBD1 (6 bases). V gave up 3 bases and J gave up 16 bases, with 15 bases separating them. CDR1 and CDR2 (germline): SQVTM, ANQGSEA. The CDR3 extends over 11 amino acids. The CDR3 bases are TGCAGCGTTGAGTGGGGGCCGGCGAAGTTTTTT. Protein sequence: CSVEWGPAKFF.

In its sample, this clonotype was seen once. One end of the junction fails to match germline, which may point to a read error. The chain has TRBV4-1 and TRBJ2-5; TRBD2 agrees at 7 bases. The CDR3 runs 16 residues. Germline CDR1 MGHRA, CDR2 YSYEKL. The CDR3 sequence: CAGSQADGLVEETQYF. CDR3 nucleotide sequence: TGCGCCGGCAGCCAAGCCGACGGACTAGTCGAAGAGACCCAGTACTTC.

The CDR3 region has the DNA TGTGCCAGCAGTTACTCGGGGCCTCAACTGGGAAAACTGTTTTTT. It is translated as CASSYSGPQLGKLFF. The chain uses TRBV6-6 and TRBJ1-4, with a weak D call TRBD1 (5 bases). The germline V and J ends were trimmed by 0 bases and 10 bases, with 15 bases remaining between them. Looked up from germline, CDR1 is MNHNY and CDR2 is SVGAGI (reference sequence). The CDR3 is 15 amino acids.

The gene calls are TRBV30 and TRBJ1-1, with 12 bases that match TRBD1. Germline V gene lookup returns CDR1 GTSNPN and CDR2 SVGIG (reference sequence). Losses at the gene ends were 1 base for V and 4 bases for J; bases not matched to a gene: 4. The CDR3 covers 15 residues. The CDR3 nucleotides read TGTGCCTGGAGTGGGTTGGGACAGGGGGCCACTGAAGCTTTCTTT. Protein: CAWSGLGQGATEAFF.

CDR3 residues: CASSGTRSNYGYTF. The CDR3 nucleotides read TGTGCCAGCAGCGGGACAAGGTCTAACTATGGCTACACCTTC. The rearrangement links TRBV21-1 to TRBJ1-2; the listed D gene, TRBD1, was not tested against the DNA. TRBV21-1 is an annotated pseudogene. This CDR3 contains 14 residues.

The V call is TRBV6-5, the J call TRBJ2-7; the D call may be TRBD1 or TRBD2 (5 bases each). CDR1 and CDR2 (germline): MNHEY, SVGAGI. Trimming shortened V by 10 bases and J by 6 bases, and 16 bases separated the two germline ends. There are 12 residues in the CDR3. CDR3 loop: CATGSGRAEQYF. The CDR3 coding sequence is TGTGCCACCGGGTCGGGACGGGCCGAGCAGTACTTC.